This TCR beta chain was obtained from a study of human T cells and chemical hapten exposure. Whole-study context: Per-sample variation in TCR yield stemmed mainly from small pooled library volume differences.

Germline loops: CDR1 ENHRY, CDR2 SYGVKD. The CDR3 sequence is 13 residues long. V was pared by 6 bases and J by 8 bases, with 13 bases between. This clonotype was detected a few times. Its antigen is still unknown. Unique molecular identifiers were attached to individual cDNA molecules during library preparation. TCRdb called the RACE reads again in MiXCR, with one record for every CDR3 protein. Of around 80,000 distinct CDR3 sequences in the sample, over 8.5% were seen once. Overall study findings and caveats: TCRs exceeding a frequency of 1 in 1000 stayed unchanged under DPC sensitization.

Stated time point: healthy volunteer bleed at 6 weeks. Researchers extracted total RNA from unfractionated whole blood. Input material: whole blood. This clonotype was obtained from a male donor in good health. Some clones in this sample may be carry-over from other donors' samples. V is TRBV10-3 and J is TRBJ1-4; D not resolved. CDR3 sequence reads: CAISRGVGEKLFF. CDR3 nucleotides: TGTGCCATCAGCCGCGGGGTTGGGGAAAAACTGTTTTTT.